What follows are 13 T cell receptor beta chains derived from one specimen sequenced in a study of Graves' ophthalmopathy and Graves' hyperthyroidism (dated by TCRdb to 2016 to 2018). Sequenced on an Illumina HiSeq 2000. For repertoire sequencing, the TCR beta CDR3 regions were amplified from RNA transcripts. HTBI primers and the Qiagen OneStep RT-PCR kit were used in a first-round RT-PCR, which was followed by a second-round multiplex PCR, size selection and purification. TCRdb's own reprocessing of the public reads used fastp at Q25 and MiXCR and kept productive beta chains. Duplicate CDR3 protein sequences are folded into a single record with the most common DNA and genes. Recorded for this sample are a few hundred thousand distinct CDR3 sequences; about 15% of them occurred a single time. 2% to 3% of the sample lies in the top ten. Sequenced material: peripheral blood. The source is an adult woman with stable Graves' hyperthyroidism.

The sample holds many counts of this clonotype. The chain uses TRBV18 and TRBJ1-2; the D gene is possibly TRBD1 (5 bases). The germline V gene has CDR1 KGHSH and CDR2 LQKENI. CDR3 length: 12 amino acids. Trimming removed 4 bases at V and 2 bases at J, with 5 bases between. The CDR3 region has the DNA TGTGCCAGCTCACGACAGAACTATGGCTACACCTTC. Its protein product is CASSRQNYGYTF.

CDR3 sequence reads: CSARVAGVVETQYF. DNA of the CDR3: TGCAGTGCTAGAGTAGCGGGAGTGGTAGAGACCCAGTACTTC. The rearrangement joins TRBV20-1 to TRBJ2-5; 9 bases are shared with TRBD2. CDR1 and CDR2 (germline): DFQATT, SNEGSKA (reference sequence). The J segment lost 4 bases and the V segment lost 1 base, leaving 4 bases of the junction unmatched. There are 14 residues in the CDR3.

This clonotype was counted ten times or more. This sequence joins TRBV6-2 or TRBV6-3 and TRBJ1-1, with 9 bases fitting TRBD1. This CDR3 region has 16 residues. With V trimmed by 6 bases and J by 1 base, 9 bases remained unmatched. The germline V gene encodes CDR1 MNHEY and CDR2 SVGEGT. The CDR3 nucleotides read TGTGCCAGCAGCTCCCTACCGGGACAGGGGAACACTGAAGCTTTCTTT. Amino acid sequence: CASSSLPGQGNTEAFF.

This clonotype showed up many times. The chain is built from TRBV29-1 and TRBJ2-7, with a weak D call TRBD1 (6 bases). The CDR3 is 12 amino acids. Germline assignment: CDR1 SQVTM and CDR2 ANQGSEA. V shed 7 bases and J shed 6 bases, with 16 bases lying between them. CDR3 region: CSARARGGEQYF. The CDR3 nucleotides are TGCAGCGCTCGGGCCCGAGGGGGCGAGCAGTACTTC.

This clonotype was seen many times. The chain's CDR3 is CSPFKGSNTEAFF. CDR3 nucleotides: TGCAGTCCATTTAAGGGCTCGAACACTGAAGCTTTCTTT. This rearrangement joins TRBV29-1 to TRBJ1-1; D not certain. Germline V gene lookup returns CDR1 SQVTM and CDR2 ANQGSEA. The CDR3 covers 13 residues.

Regarding this clonotype: A much larger clone differs by one base, so this may be a read error. The chain combines TRBV6-5 with TRBJ1-1; weak D call: TRBD1 (5 bases). Trimming took off 2 bases at V and 4 bases at J, with 11 bases between the two ends. This CDR3 region has 14 residues. CDR1 is MNHEY and CDR2 is SVGAGI in the germline V gene. The DNA for the CDR3 is TGTGCCAGCAGTTACATCAGGGCGAGCACTGAAGCTTTCTTT. As protein: CASSYIRASTEAFF.

This clonotype was detected many times. This chain connects TRBV6-2 or TRBV6-3 to TRBJ1-1; D is ambiguous. CDR3 length equals 13 residues. Trimming took off 7 bases at V and 1 base at J, with 10 bases between the two ends. Germline V gene lookup returns CDR1 MNHEY and CDR2 SVGEGT. The CDR3 spells CASNAARNTEAFF. CDR3 in DNA: TGTGCCAGCAACGCGGCGAGGAACACTGAAGCTTTCTTT.

V usage is TRBV10-3 and J usage is TRBJ2-7, with 7 bases lining up with TRBD1. The length of the CDR3 is 15 residues. V dropped 4 bases and J dropped 3; count of bases not matched to a gene: 9. The germline V gene has CDR1 ENHRY and CDR2 SYGVKD. This CDR3 is CAISAIRDSNYEQYF. CDR3 sequence (DNA): TGTGCCATCAGTGCAATCCGGGACAGTAACTACGAGCAGTACTTC.

This clonotype was recorded many times. The genes are TRBV5-1 and TRBJ1-1, with D perhaps matching TRBD1 (5 bases). The V end lost 0 bases, the J end lost 2 bases, and 8 bases lay between the germline ends. The CDR3 contains 14 residues. CDR1 is SGHRS and CDR2 is YFSETQ in the germline V gene. The CDR3, as DNA: TGCGCCAGCAGCTTGGAGACAGCAAACACTGAAGCTTTCTTT. This gives the protein CASSLETANTEAFF.

In its sample, this clonotype was seen a few times. The chain couples TRBV28 to TRBJ2-5, with a weak D call TRBD2 (6 bases). V was cut by 5 bases and J by 5 bases, with 12 bases left in between. CDR1 and CDR2 (germline): MDHEN, SYDVKM. The CDR3 is made up of 13 amino acids. The CDR3 bases are TGTGCCAGCAGTGCGGGACTGGGGGAGACCCAGTACTTC. Encoded protein: CASSAGLGETQYF.

This clonotype came up many times. The genes are TRBV28 and TRBJ2-5; D tentatively reads TRBD1 or TRBD2 (5 bases each). Between the trimmed V and J ends, which lost 5 bases and 5 bases, there was a span of 15 bases. The germline CDR1 and CDR2 sequences are MDHEN and SYDVKM. CDR3 length equals 14 residues. Here the CDR3 reads CASSPSGTMETQYF. CDR3 sequence (DNA): TGTGCCAGCAGTCCCTCCGGGACGATGGAGACCCAGTACTTC.

This clonotype was recorded many times. The J gene is TRBJ2-7, the V gene TRBV28, with a possible D match to TRBD2 (5 bases). CDR1 is MDHEN and CDR2 is SYDVKM in the germline V gene. The CDR3 sequence is 13 residues long. Trimming shortened V by 7 bases and J by 4 bases, and 14 bases separated the two germline ends. Here the CDR3 reads CASTLGDLYEQYF. DNA for the CDR3: TGTGCCAGCACCCTCGGGGATCTATACGAGCAGTACTTC.

This clonotype occurred many times. J is TRBJ2-1 and V is TRBV6-1; unclear D gene. The CDR3 has 10 residues. Germline V lookup: CDR1 MNHNS, CDR2 SASEGT. V lost 5 bases, J lost 8 bases, and 4 bases lay in between. The CDR3 DNA sequence: TGTGCCAGCAGTTCGGATGAGCAGTTCTTC. Protein: CASSSDEQFF.